This record covers a single T cell receptor beta chain. Its cognate antigen has yet to be identified. One base away there is no much larger clone; base qualities are not given. V is trimmed back by 5 bases and J by 6 bases, and the junction contains 8 bases that no gene match accounts for. CDR1 and CDR2 (SGHTA, FQGNSA) derive from the germline V gene. The CDR3, from cysteine to phenylalanine, totals 14 residues. Only CDR3 DNA remains: 42 bases, in frame from the first base. This record comes from a study of T cell changes during pregnancy in multiple sclerosis (dated by TCRdb to the late 2010s). About the study as a whole: Changes in the T cell repertoire over the course of pregnancy were examined in this study in women with multiple sclerosis.

Receptors were amplified or captured by the immunoSEQ multiplex PCR assay. TCRdb stores this immuneACCESS table with in-frame sequences only. Part of the clones is absent; in the studies checked, under half of the shortfall reflects unresolved V genes, and no reason is known for the rest. The sample contains 40,000 to 60,000 clones, 92% of them found a single time. The ten largest clones capture around 0.56% of the sample. Recombination linked TRBV7-2 to TRBJ1-1; 8 bases in the middle match TRBD1. This material consisted of CD4+ T cells from peripheral blood mononuclear cells, taken after pregnancy. This TCR was sampled from a female donor with multiple sclerosis, enrolled in a pregnancy study. Here the CDR3 is given as CASSHGQGWAEAFF. In nucleotide form, the sequence is TGTGCCAGCAGCCACGGACAGGGCTGGGCTGAAGCTTTCTTT.